The subject of this entry is one T cell receptor (beta chain). Its antigen is unknown. This may stem from a read error, because a much larger clone lies one nucleotide away. The sample belongs to a study of Graves' ophthalmopathy and Graves' hyperthyroidism. General study points: Distinction of ophthalmopathy from stable hyperthyroidism by a 13-signature model reached almost 90% sensitivity and roughly 81% specificity.

With 5 bases removed from V and 1 base from J, the gap between germline ends came to 14 bases. The CDR3 is made up of 15 amino acids. Amplified material comprised TCR beta CDR3 regions derived from RNA transcripts. The authors performed first-round RT-PCR with HTBI primers and then a second-round multiplex PCR. TCRdb analysed the multiplex PCR reads with MiXCR anew, one entry per CDR3 protein. The sample yields hundreds of thousands of distinct CDR3 sequences, just over 40% seen once. Certain patients were not enrolled. These were patients with other autoimmune diseases, uncontrolled infections, pregnancy or lactation. From fresh peripheral blood, under 12 ml in volume, the PBMCs were obtained.

The sequence derives from an adult man with Graves' ophthalmopathy. The material sequenced was peripheral blood. This sequence joins TRBV12-3 or TRBV12-4 and TRBJ1-1, with a weak D call TRBD1 (6 bases). The CDR3 sequence: CASSQRGQPNTEAFF. CDR3 in DNA: TGTGCCAGCAGTCAGAGGGGACAACCGAACACTGAAGCTTTCTTT.